The 2 T cell receptor beta chains given below trace back to one sample, sequenced in a study of cytomegalovirus exposure and HLA in healthy donors. It was with 60 Vbeta and 13 Jbeta primers that the PCR ran. Sequencing was performed with immunoSEQ multiplex PCR; in TCRdb, only in-frame clones are kept and a portion is missing. The data show some 65,000 clones, around 62% seen once. Sequencing was carried out using PBMCs. The receptor set was obtained from a man aged 25-45 years in good health and CMV-seronegative.

This clone was observed a few times. This sequence joins TRBV4-1 and TRBJ1-1, with D unclear. This CDR3 contains 13 residues. The ends were cut back, 4 bases at V and 7 bases at J, with 13 bases in the middle. Germline values: CDR1 MGHRA, CDR2 YSYEKL. CDR3: CASSPSVVSEAFF. For the CDR3, the DNA is TGCGCCAGCAGCCCTAGTGTGGTTAGTGAAGCTTTCTTT.

The chain is built from TRBV5-6 and TRBJ2-2; 10 bases match TRBD1. Germline assignment: CDR1 SGHDT and CDR2 YYEEEE. The CDR3 runs 16 residues. V shed 4 bases, J shed 3 bases, and the junction held 6 bases outside the gene matches. This CDR3 reads CASSPYGQGDTGELFF. The CDR3 DNA reads as TGTGCCAGCAGCCCCTACGGACAGGGGGACACCGGGGAGCTGTTTTTT.